This T cell receptor beta chain comes out of a study of blood T cells in healthy people across ages. The use of a sample-barcoded 5' primer and a J-beta primer mix characterized a second PCR of about 7 to 12 cycles. Any given sample supplied a minimum of 3 million CDR3-containing paired-end reads. TCRdb re-analysed the 5' RACE reads in MiXCR, keeping a single row per CDR3 protein. The sample gives approximately 800,000 distinct CDR3 sequences, 30% to 45% of which show up once; 10% to 15% is in the top ten. The junction had 7 bases not matched to a gene; V was cut back by 6 bases and J by 1 base. Germline V gives CDR1 SNHLY, CDR2 FYNNEI. The CDR3 is 16 amino acids. This clonotype was seen a handful of times.

Sample: blood. The chain links TRBV2 to TRBJ1-1, with 11 nucleotides matching TRBD1. This receptor was obtained from a man aged 18 to 35 in good health. CDR3 nucleotide sequence: TGTGCCAGCAGAAGGGGGACAGGGGGTAGGAACACTGAAGCTTTCTTT. It specifies CASRRGTGGRNTEAFF.